This is a list of T cell receptor beta chains from one sample in a study of T cells in Graves' hyperthyroidism and ophthalmopathy. MiXCR was run by TCRdb on the multiplex PCR reads, yielding one entry per CDR3 protein. The profile covers a few hundred thousand distinct CDR3 sequences, with roughly 15% appearing a single time and roughly 19% taken by the ten largest. The sequencing sample was made of blood. These receptor sequences come from a woman aged 55-70 years with Graves' ophthalmopathy. The CDR3 runs from the conserved cysteine through the conserved F or W. Fields, in order: D gene, J gene, clone size, V gene, CDR3 protein, CDR3 DNA. A D gene is named only where the DNA matches it firmly. Clone size is shown for a subset of rows, as once, few, many or a class of expanded clone.

NA	TRBJ2-5	many	TRBV28	CASSLPVGAGETQYF	TGTGCCAGCAGCCTCCCGGTGGGGGCAGGAGAGACCCAGTACTTC
NA	TRBJ2-3	many	TRBV6-5	CASSYGSLGTDTQYF	TGTGCCAGCAGTTACGGGAGCCTGGGGACAGATACGCAGTATTTT
NA	TRBJ1-6	NA	TRBV20-1	CSAPGQYNSPLHF	TGCAGTGCCCCAGGACAGTATAATTCACCCCTCCACTTT
NA	TRBJ2-7	many	TRBV20-1	CSARGLADSYEQYF	TGCAGTGCCAGGGGGCTAGCGGACTCCTACGAGCAGTACTTC
TRBD2	TRBJ2-7	many	TRBV20-1	CSARTSDSYEQYF	TGCAGTGCTCGGACTAGCGACTCCTACGAGCAGTACTTC
NA	TRBJ2-4	many	TRBV29-1	CSVSAGTVGAKNIQYF	TGCAGCGTTTCGGCAGGCACGGTCGGGGCCAAAAACATTCAGTACTTC
NA	TRBJ1-5	NA	TRBV2	CASSGTTVANQPQHF	TGTGCCAGCAGTGGGACAACCGTAGCCAATCAGCCCCAGCATTTT
NA	TRBJ2-3	many	TRBV3-1	CASSLRGSTSTDTQYF	TGTGCCAGCAGCCTCAGAGGTTCTACAAGCACAGATACGCAGTATTTT
NA	TRBJ2-1	NA	TRBV7-9	CASNFRGGDEQFF	TGTGCCAGCAACTTTCGGGGTGGAGATGAGCAGTTCTTC
TRBD2	TRBJ2-5	NA	TRBV7-6	CASSLTLAGGPRETQYF	TGTGCCAGCAGCTTAACCTTAGCGGGAGGGCCCCGGGAGACCCAGTACTTC
NA	TRBJ2-7	few	TRBV5-1	CASSFSGGRETGMDF	TGCGCCAGCAGCTTTAGTGGAGGTCGGGAGACGGGCATGGACTTC
NA	TRBJ2-7	many	TRBV7-9	CASSSKGGSYEQYF	TGTGCCAGCAGCTCAAAGGGTGGCTCCTACGAGCAGTACTTC